The clone carrying this TCR beta chain was seen more than once but under ten times. No antigen is known for it. This record comes from a study of blood T cells in healthy people across ages. Whole-study findings and limits: Donor CMV status was unknown, possibly confounding expanded clonotype changes.

Primed by a sample-barcoded 5' primer and a J-beta primer mix, a second PCR proceeded for roughly 7 to 11 cycles. Through a template-switch adaptor with 12 random nucleotides, each cDNA molecule received a tag. Per sample, CDR3-containing paired-end reads numbered at least 3 million. One entry per CDR3 protein, called by TCRdb with MiXCR from the 5' RACE reads. The sample carries 850,000 to 1,300,000 distinct CDR3 sequences, under 45% recorded once. The sequenced material came from blood. The origin of this receptor is a woman in her sixties or seventies in good health.

Here the CDR3 reads CSVESGNLYEQYF. Here the CDR3 DNA reads TGCAGCGTTGAGTCAGGGAACCTATACGAGCAGTACTTC. V usage is TRBV29-1 and J usage is TRBJ2-7; possible D gene TRBD1, 5 bases. V lost 3 bases to trimming and J lost 4 bases, with 13 bases between them. Germline V gives CDR1 SQVTM, CDR2 ANQGSEA. CDR3 length equals 13 residues.